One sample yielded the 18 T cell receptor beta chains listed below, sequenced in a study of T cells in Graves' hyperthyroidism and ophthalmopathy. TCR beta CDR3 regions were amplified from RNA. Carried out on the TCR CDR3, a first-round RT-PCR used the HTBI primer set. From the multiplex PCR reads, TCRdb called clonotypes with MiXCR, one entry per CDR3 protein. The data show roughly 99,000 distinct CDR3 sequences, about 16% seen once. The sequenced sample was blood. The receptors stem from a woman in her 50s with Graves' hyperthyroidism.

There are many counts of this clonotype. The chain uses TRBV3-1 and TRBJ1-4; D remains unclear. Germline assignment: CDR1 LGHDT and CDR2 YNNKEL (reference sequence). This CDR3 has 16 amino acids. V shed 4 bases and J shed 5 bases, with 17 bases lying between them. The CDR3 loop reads CASSPEKAQRNEKLFF. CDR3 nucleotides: TGTGCCAGCAGCCCGGAAAAAGCTCAACGGAATGAAAAACTGTTTTTT.

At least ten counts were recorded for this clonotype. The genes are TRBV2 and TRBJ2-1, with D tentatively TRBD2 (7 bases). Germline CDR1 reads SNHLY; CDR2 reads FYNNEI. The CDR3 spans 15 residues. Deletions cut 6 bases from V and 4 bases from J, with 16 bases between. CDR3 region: CASRRGGGAYNEQFF. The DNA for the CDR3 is TGTGCCAGCAGGAGGGGGGGGGGCGCATACAATGAGCAGTTCTTC.

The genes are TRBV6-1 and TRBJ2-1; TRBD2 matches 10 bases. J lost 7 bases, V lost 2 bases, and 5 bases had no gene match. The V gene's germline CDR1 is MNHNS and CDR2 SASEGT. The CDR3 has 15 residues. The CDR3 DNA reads TGTGCCAGCAGTGAATTTACTAGCGGGACGAATGAGCAGTTCTTC. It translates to CASSEFTSGTNEQFF.

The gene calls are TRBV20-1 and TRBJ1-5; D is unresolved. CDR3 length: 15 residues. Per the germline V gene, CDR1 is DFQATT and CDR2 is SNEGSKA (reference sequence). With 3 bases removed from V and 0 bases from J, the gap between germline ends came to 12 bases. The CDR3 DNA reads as TGCAGTGCTAGGAAAGACGGATATAGCAATCAGCCCCAGCATTTT. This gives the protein CSARKDGYSNQPQHF.

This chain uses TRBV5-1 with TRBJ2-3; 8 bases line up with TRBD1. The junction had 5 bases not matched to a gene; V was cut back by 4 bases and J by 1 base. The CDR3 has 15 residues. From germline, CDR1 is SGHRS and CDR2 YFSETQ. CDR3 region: CASSLQGARTDTQYF. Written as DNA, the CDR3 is TGCGCCAGCAGCCTGCAGGGGGCGCGCACAGATACGCAGTATTTT. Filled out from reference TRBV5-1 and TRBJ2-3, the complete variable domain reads KAGVTQTPRYLIKTRGQQVTLSCSPISGHRSVSWYQQTPGQGLQFLFEYFSETQRNKGNFPGRFSGRQFSNSRSEMNVSTLELGDSALYLCASSLQGARTDTQYFGPGTRLTVL.

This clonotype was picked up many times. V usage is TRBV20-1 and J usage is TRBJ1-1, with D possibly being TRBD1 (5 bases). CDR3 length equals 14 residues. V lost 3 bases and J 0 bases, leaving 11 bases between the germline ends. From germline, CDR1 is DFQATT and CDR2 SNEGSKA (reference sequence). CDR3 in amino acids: CSARRAGVNTEAFF. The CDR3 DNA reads TGCAGTGCTAGGAGAGCGGGGGTGAACACTGAAGCTTTCTTT.

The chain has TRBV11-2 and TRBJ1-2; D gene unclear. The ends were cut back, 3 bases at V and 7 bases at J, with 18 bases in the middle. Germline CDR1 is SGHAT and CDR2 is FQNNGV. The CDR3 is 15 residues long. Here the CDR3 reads CASSFYLIAGGGYTF. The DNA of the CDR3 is TGTGCCAGCAGCTTCTATTTGATCGCGGGTGGTGGCTACACCTTC.

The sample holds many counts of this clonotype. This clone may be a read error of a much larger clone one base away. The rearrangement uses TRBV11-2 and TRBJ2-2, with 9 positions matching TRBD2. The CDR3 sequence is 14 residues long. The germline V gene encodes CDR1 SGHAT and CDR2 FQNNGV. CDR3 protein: CASSFVSGRGELLF. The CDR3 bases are TGTGCCAGCAGCTTTGTTAGCGGGAGAGGGGAGCTGCTTTTT. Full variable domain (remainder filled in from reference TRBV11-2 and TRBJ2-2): EAGVAQSPRYKIIEKRQSVAFWCNPISGHATLYWYQQILGQGPKLLIQFQNNGVVDDSQLPKDRFSAERLKGVDSTLKIQPAKLEDSAVYLCASSFVSGRGELLFGEGSRLTVL.

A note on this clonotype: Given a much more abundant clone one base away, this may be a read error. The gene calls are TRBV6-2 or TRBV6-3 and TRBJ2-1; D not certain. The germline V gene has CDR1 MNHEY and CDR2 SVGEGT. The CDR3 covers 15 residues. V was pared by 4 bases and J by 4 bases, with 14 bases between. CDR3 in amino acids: CASSLQPQRYNEQFF. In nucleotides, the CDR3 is TGTGCCAGCAGTTTACAACCACAGAGGTACAATGAGCAGTTCTTC.

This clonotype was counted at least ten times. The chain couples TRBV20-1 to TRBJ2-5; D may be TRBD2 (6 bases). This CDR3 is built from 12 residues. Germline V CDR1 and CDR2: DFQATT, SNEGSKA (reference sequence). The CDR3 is CRPGLYQETQYF. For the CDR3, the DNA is TGCAGGCCGGGACTGTACCAAGAGACCCAGTACTTC.

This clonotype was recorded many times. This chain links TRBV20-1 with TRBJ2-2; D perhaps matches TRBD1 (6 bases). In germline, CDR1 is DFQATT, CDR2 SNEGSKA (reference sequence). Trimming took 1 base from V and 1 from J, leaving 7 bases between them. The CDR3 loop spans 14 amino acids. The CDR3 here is CSARAGVNTGELFF. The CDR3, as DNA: TGCAGTGCTAGAGCAGGGGTGAACACCGGGGAGCTGTTTTTT.

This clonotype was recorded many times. The CDR3 region is CAISERGLAGVVGANVLTF. Here the CDR3 DNA reads TGTGCCATCAGTGAGCGTGGACTAGCGGGAGTTGTCGGGGCCAACGTCCTGACTTTC. The chain combines TRBV10-3 with TRBJ2-6; 13 bases are shared with TRBD2. V was pared by 2 bases and J by 4 bases, with 8 bases of the junction left unmatched. The CDR3 sequence is 19 residues long. The germline V gene encodes CDR1 ENHRY and CDR2 SYGVKD.

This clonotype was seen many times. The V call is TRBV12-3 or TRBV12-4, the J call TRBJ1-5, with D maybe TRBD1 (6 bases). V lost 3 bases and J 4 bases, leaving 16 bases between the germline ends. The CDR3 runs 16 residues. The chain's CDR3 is CASSLYVGGWNQPQHF. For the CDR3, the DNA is TGTGCCAGCAGTTTGTACGTGGGGGGCTGGAATCAGCCCCAGCATTTT.

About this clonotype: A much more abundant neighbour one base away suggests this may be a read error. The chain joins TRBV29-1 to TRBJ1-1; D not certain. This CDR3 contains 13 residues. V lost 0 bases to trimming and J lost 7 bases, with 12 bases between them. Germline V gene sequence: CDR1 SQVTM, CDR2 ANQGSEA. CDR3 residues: CSVEDLWQLEAFF. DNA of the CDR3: TGCAGCGTTGAAGATCTTTGGCAACTTGAAGCTTTCTTT.

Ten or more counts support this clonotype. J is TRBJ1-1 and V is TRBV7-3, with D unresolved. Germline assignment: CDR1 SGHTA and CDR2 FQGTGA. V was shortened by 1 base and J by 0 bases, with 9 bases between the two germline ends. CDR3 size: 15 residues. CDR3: CASSLIAGMNTEAFF. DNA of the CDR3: TGTGCCAGCAGCTTAATCGCTGGGATGAACACTGAAGCTTTCTTT. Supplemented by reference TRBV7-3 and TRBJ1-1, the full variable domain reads GAGVSQTPSNKVTEKGKYVELRCDPISGHTALYWYRQSLGQGPEFLIYFQGTGAADDSGLPNDRFFAVRPEGSVSTLKIQRTERGDSAVYLCASSLIAGMNTEAFFGQGTRLTVV.

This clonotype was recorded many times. CDR3 residues: CASSFRLAGAHNEQFF. The CDR3 DNA is TGTGCCAGCAGCTTTCGACTAGCGGGAGCCCACAATGAGCAGTTCTTC. This chain links TRBV5-6 with TRBJ2-1; 12 positions match TRBD2. The V gene end was trimmed by 2 bases and the J gene end by 5 bases; junction bases not matched to a gene: 5. The CDR3 runs 16 residues. In germline, CDR1 is SGHDT, CDR2 YYEEEE.

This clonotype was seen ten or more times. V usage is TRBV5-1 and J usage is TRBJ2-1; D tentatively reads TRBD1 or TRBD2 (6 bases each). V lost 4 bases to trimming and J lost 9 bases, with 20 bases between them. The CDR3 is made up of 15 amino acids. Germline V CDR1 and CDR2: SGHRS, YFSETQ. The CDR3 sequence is CASSPRVLQGLEQFF. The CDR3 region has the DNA TGCGCCAGCAGCCCGCGGGTCTTACAGGGACTTGAGCAGTTCTTC.

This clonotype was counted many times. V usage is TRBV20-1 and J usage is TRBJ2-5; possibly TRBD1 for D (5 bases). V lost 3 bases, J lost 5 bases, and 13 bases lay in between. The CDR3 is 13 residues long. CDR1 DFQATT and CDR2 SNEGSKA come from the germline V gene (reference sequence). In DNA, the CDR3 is TGCAGTGCTAGGGCGCCTCCAGGGGAGACCCAGTACTTC. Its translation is CSARAPPGETQYF.